This T cell receptor beta chain was documented in a study of cytomegalovirus exposure and HLA in healthy donors. General study findings and limits: Reportedly, diagnosis of cytomegalovirus status by the classifier showed high specificity and sensitivity. Using a false discovery rate of 0.05, a later analysis showed that 16,951 TCR beta sequences were associated with HLA alleles. It was reported that TCR beta sequences correctly inferred the HLA-A and HLA-B alleles for most subjects.

Note on this clone: Its antigen is still unknown.

V was cut by 4 bases and J by 3 bases, with 15 bases left in between. The CDR3 is 16 amino acids. From germline, CDR1 is SGHTA and CDR2 FQGNSA. The PCR ran on 60 Vbeta and 13 Jbeta primers. Assay used: immunoSEQ multiplex PCR; TCRdb lists only in-frame clones, some missing. The table has approximately 170,000 clones, over 70% seen once. Source material: PBMCs. This chain links TRBV7-2 with TRBJ1-4, with TRBD1 as a possible D gene (6 bases). This receptor was identified in a boy younger than 10 in good health and CMV-seronegative. CDR3 nucleotides: TGTGCCAGCAGCTCTGGGGGGGGCCAGGCTAATGAAAAACTGTTTTTT. Amino acids: CASSSGGGQANEKLFF.